The rows below give T cell receptor beta chains drawn from one sample of a study of early T cells in non-severe SARS-CoV-2 infection. One entry per CDR3 protein, called by TCRdb with MiXCR from the 5' RACE reads. The data contain 80,000 to 95,000 distinct CDR3 sequences, around a sixth of them singletons. Sequencing used whole blood, obtained at baseline. The origin of the receptors is an adult who was a healthcare worker with PCR-confirmed SARS-CoV-2 infection or an uninfected control (not recorded which). CDR3s include the opening cysteine and the closing phenylalanine or tryptophan. A D gene is named only where the DNA matches it firmly. The size of a clone is reported for some rows only, either as once, few or many, or as a class for expanded clones.

D gene	V gene	J gene	clone size	CDR3 length	CDR3 DNA	CDR3 protein
-	TRBV5-1	TRBJ2-5	few	14	TGCGCCAGCAGCTTGGGGACCCCGCAAGAGACCCAGTACTTC	CASSLGTPQETQYF
-	TRBV3-1	TRBJ2-7	-	14	TGTGCCAGCAGCGCCCAGCCCCAGGGCTACGAGCAGTACTTC	CASSAQPQGYEQYF
-	TRBV9	TRBJ2-4	few	14	TGTGCCAGCAGCGTAGGAAGTATGGGGGACATTCAGTACTTC	CASSVGSMGDIQYF
TRBD1	TRBV6-6	TRBJ2-1	-	14	TGTGCCAGCTGGTCAGGGGGCGCCTACAATGAGCAGTTCTTC	CASWSGGAYNEQFF
TRBD1	TRBV7-9	TRBJ2-1	-	17	TGTGCCAGCAGCTCTACGCTCCAGGGGGTATTCGACAATGAGCAGTTCTTC	CASSSTLQGVFDNEQFF
TRBD2	TRBV4-2	TRBJ2-1	many	20	TGTGCCAGCAGCCAAGAGGGGGCCCCGTCTCTAGCGGGTCCCTACAATGAGCAGTTCTTC	CASSQEGAPSLAGPYNEQFF
TRBD2	TRBV20-1	TRBJ2-7	-	15	TGCAGTGCTACCCTAAGCCAGCGGGAAACCTACGAGCAGTACTTC	CSATLSQRETYEQYF
TRBD1	TRBV2	TRBJ2-4	few	13	TGTGCCAGCATTACGGACAGGGGGAACATTCAGTACTTC	CASITDRGNIQYF
TRBD2	TRBV11-2	TRBJ2-1	-	15	TGTGCCAGCAGCTTGGTGAGCGGGAGGGCCGGTGAGCAGTTCTTC	CASSLVSGRAGEQFF
TRBD2	TRBV12-5	TRBJ2-3	-	19	TGTGCTAGTGACCTCACCAACATATTCCTAGCGGACTGCACAGATACGCAGTATTTT	CASDLTNIFLADCTDTQYF
TRBD1	TRBV28	TRBJ1-2	few	14	TGTGCCAGCGGGGGACAGGGCTACGCCTATGGCTACACCTTC	CASGGQGYAYGYTF
TRBD2	TRBV12-3/TRBV12-4	TRBJ2-1	-	16	TGTGCCAGCAGTTTATCCGACAGCGGGAGGATCGATGAGCAGTTCTTC	CASSLSDSGRIDEQFF
-	TRBV7-2	TRBJ2-7	-	16	TGTGCCAGCAGCTTAGCGCCTTCGGGAGTGTATTCCGAGCAGTACTTC	CASSLAPSGVYSEQYF
-	TRBV12-3/TRBV12-4	TRBJ1-1	-	15	TGTGCCAGCAGTTCCTTTGGGGGCATGAACACTGAAGCTTTCTTT	CASSSFGGMNTEAFF
-	TRBV28	TRBJ1-2	many	22	TGTGCCAGCAGTTCGAGTAACTACGGACAGCCAACGACGAACCACTACTTATGGAGCTACACCTTC	CASSSSNYGQPTTNHYLWSYTF
TRBD2	TRBV25-1	TRBJ2-7	few	14	TGTGCCAGCAGTCCGAGCGGGAGCATCGACGAGCAGTACTTC	CASSPSGSIDEQYF
-	TRBV6-2/TRBV6-3	TRBJ1-2	-	13	TGTGCCAGCAGTTACTCTCAAAACTATGGCTACACCTTC	CASSYSQNYGYTF
TRBD1	TRBV27	TRBJ2-2	-	15	TGTGCCAGCAGTTTCGGGACAGAGAACACCGGGGAGCTGTTTTTT	CASSFGTENTGELFF